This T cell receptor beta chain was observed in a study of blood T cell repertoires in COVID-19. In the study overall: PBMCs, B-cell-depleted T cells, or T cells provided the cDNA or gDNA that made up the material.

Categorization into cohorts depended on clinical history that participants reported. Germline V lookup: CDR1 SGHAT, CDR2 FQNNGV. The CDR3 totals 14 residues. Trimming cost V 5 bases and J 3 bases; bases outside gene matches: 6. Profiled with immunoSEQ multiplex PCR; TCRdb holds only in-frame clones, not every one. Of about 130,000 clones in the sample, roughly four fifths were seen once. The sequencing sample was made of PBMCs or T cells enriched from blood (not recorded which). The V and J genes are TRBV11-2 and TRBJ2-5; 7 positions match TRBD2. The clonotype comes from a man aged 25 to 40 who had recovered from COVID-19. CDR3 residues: CASSRGRVEETQYF. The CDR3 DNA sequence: TGTGCCAGCAGCCGCGGGAGAGTAGAAGAGACCCAGTACTTC.